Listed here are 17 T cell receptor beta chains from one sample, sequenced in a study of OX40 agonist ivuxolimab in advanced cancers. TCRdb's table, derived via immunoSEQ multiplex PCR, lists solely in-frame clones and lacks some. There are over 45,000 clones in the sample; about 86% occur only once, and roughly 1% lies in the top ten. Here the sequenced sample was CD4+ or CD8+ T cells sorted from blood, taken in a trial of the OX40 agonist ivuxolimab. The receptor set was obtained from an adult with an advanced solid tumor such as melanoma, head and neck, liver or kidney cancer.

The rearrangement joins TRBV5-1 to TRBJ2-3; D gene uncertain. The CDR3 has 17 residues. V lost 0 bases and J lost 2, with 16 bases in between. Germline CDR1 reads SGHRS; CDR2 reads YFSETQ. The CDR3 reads CASSLDTGPPATDTQYF. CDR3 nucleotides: TGCGCCAGCAGCTTGGACACCGGGCCGCCAGCCACAGATACGCAGTATTTT.

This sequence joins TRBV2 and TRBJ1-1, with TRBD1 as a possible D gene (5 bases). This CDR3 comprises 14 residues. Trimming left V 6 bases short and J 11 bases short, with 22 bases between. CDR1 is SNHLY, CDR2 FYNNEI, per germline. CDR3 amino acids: CASRGSGGALGAFF. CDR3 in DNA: TGTGCCAGCAGGGGCTCCGGGGGAGCCCTTGGCGCTTTCTTT.

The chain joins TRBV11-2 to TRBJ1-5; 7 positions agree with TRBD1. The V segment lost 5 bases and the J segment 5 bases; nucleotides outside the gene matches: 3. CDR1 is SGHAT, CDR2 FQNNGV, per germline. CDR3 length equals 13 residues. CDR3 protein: CASSPDRDQPQHF. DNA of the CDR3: TGTGCCAGCAGCCCCGACAGGGATCAGCCCCAGCATTTT.

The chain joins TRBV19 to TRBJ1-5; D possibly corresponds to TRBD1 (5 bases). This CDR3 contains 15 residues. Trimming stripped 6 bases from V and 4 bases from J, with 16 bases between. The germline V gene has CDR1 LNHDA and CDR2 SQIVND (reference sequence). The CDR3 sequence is CASRPRGEGNQPQHF. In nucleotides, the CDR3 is TGTGCCAGTAGACCCCGGGGGGAAGGGAATCAGCCCCAGCATTTT.

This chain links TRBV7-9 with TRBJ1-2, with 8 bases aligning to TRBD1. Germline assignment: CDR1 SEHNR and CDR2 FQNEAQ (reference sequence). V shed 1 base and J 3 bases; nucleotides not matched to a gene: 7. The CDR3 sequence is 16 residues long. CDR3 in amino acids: CASSLEVSGGDYGYTF. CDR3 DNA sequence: TGTGCCAGCAGCTTAGAAGTTTCAGGGGGCGACTATGGCTACACCTTC.

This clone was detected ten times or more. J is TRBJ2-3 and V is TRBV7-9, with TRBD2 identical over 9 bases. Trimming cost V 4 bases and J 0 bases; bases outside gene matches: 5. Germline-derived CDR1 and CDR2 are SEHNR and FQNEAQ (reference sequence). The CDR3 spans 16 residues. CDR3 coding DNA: TGTGCCAGCAGCTCCCGTGCGGGGGGGAGCACAGATACGCAGTATTTT. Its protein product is CASSSRAGGSTDTQYF.

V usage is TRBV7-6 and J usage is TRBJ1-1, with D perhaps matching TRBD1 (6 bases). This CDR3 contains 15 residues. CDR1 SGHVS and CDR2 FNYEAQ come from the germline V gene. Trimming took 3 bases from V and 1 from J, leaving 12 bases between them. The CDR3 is CASSFSGTQNTEAFF. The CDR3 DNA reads TGTGCCAGCAGCTTTTCCGGGACACAGAACACTGAAGCTTTCTTT.

The CDR3 bases are TGTGCCAGCAGCCAAGTGGGGCGGGTAAACACCGGGGAGCTGTTTTTT. Its protein product is CASSQVGRVNTGELFF. The chain couples TRBV14 to TRBJ2-2; possibly TRBD1 or TRBD2 for D (5 bases each). The CDR3 has 16 amino acids. V shed 1 base and J shed 2 bases, with 11 bases lying between them. Germline CDR1 SGHDN, CDR2 FVKESK.

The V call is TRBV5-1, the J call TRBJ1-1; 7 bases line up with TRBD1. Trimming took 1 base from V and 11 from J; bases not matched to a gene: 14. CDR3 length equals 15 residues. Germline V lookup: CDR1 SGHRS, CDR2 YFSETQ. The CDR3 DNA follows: TGCGCCAGCAGCTTGTATCGGACCGATCCAGGGGGGGCTTTCTTT. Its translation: CASSLYRTDPGGAFF.

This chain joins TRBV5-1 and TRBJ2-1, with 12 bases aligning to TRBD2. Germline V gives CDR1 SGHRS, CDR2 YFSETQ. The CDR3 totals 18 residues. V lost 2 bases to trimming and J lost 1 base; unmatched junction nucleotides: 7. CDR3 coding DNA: TGCGCCAGCAGCTTCCGGACTAGCGGGGCCCGTTCCTACAATGAGCAGTTCTTC. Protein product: CASSFRTSGARSYNEQFF.

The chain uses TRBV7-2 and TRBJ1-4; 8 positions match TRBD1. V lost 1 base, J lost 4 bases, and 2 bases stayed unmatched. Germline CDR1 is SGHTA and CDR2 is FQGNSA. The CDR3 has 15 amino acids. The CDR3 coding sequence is TGTGCCAGCAGCTTAGGGGACAGGATTAATGAAAAACTGTTTTTT. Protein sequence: CASSLGDRINEKLFF.

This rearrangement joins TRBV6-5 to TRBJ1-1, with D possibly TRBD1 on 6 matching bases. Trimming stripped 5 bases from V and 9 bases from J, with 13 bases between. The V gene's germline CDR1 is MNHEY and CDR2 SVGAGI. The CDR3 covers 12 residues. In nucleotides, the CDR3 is TGTGCCAGCAGTGATCCCGGACAGCAAGCTTTCTTT. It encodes CASSDPGQQAFF.

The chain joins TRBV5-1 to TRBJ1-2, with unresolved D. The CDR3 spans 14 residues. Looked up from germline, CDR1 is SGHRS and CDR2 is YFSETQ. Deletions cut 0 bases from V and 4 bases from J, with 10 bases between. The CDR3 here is CASSLGSGPYGYTF. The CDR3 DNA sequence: TGCGCCAGCAGCTTGGGTTCAGGTCCCTATGGCTACACCTTC.

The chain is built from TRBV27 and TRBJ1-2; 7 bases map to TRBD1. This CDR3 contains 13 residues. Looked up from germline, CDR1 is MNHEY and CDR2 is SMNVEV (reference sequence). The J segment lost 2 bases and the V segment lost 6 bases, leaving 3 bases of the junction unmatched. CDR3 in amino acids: CASSQGVNYGYTF. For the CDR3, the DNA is TGTGCCAGCAGCCAGGGGGTAAACTATGGCTACACCTTC.

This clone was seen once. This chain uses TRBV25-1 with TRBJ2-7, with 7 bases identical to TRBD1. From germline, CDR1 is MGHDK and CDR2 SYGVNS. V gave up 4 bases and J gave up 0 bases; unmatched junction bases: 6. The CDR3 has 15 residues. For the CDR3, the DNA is TGTGCCAGCAGTGCCCGGACAGGAGTCTCCTACGAGCAGTACTTC. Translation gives CASSARTGVSYEQYF.

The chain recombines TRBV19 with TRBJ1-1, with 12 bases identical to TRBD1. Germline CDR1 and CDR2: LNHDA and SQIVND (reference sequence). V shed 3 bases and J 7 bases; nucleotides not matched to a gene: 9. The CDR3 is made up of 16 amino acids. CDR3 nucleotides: TGTGCCAGTAGTATGGGGACAGGGGGCGCCTCGGTTGAAGCTTTCTTT. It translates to CASSMGTGGASVEAFF.

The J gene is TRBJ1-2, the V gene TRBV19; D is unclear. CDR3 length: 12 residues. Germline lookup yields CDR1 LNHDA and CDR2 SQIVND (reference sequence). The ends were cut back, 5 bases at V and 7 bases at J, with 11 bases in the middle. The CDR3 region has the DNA TGTGCCAGTAGTGCCCGGGGTCTTGGCTACACCTTC. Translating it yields CASSARGLGYTF.